This passage covers 28 T cell receptor beta chains from one sample sequenced in a study of spatial heterogeneity in lung cancer. Study-level findings and limits: How many expanded intratumoral alpha and beta TCRs were present tracked the tumor mutation count, which was a count of nonsynonymous mutations.

What these receptors recognize is not known. MiXCR, applied by TCRdb to the 5' RACE reads, yields one record per CDR3 protein. The repertoire has a few thousand distinct CDR3 sequences, 8.4% of them found once; the top ten carry approximately 33%. Time point denoted: sample taken at primary tumor resection. The sample consisted of lung tumor tissue, taken at surgery. Every receptor here comes from a male donor with early-stage non-small cell lung cancer.

This clonotype occurred many times. The genes are TRBV6-1 and TRBJ1-5; D is unresolved. The germline V gene has CDR1 MNHNS and CDR2 SASEGT. The CDR3 covers 11 residues. With 2 bases removed from V and 6 bases from J, the gap between germline ends came to 2 bases. Here the CDR3 DNA reads TGTGCCAGCAGTGAATTTCAGCCCCAGCATTTT. Protein sequence: CASSEFQPQHF.

This clonotype has ten or more counts. V and J are TRBV27 and TRBJ2-2; 8 nucleotides agree with TRBD1. The V gene end was trimmed by 6 bases and the J gene end by 5 bases; junction bases not matched to a gene: 5. CDR1 is MNHEY and CDR2 is SMNVEV in the germline V gene (reference sequence). The CDR3 runs to 14 residues. The CDR3 loop is CASRKTGVTGELFF. The CDR3 region has the DNA TGTGCCAGCAGGAAGACAGGGGTGACCGGGGAGCTGTTTTTT.

By its share, this clonotype is large (0.1 to 1%). The V gene is TRBV11-2, the J gene TRBJ2-5; maybe TRBD2 (5 bases). V gave up 5 bases and J gave up 5 bases, with 12 bases separating them. The CDR3 is 13 residues long. Germline lookup yields CDR1 SGHAT and CDR2 FQNNGV. The CDR3 nucleotides read TGTGCCAGCAGCAATCCCGGAGGCGAGACCCAGTACTTC. Amino acid sequence: CASSNPGGETQYF. Supplemented by reference TRBV11-2 and TRBJ2-5, the full variable domain reads EAGVAQSPRYKIIEKRQSVAFWCNPISGHATLYWYQQILGQGPKLLIQFQNNGVVDDSQLPKDRFSAERLKGVDSTLKIQPAKLEDSAVYLCASSNPGGETQYFGPGTRLLVL.

The sample holds many counts of this clonotype. The chain joins TRBV7-8 to TRBJ2-4; TRBD1 might be the D (5 bases). V dropped 5 bases and J dropped 1 base, with 15 bases sitting between them. The CDR3 totals 16 residues. CDR1 and CDR2 (germline): SGHVS, FQNEAQ. In DNA form, the CDR3 reads TGTGCCAGCAGCCCCCAGGGTGGGCTGGCCAAAAACATTCAGTACTTC. This translates into CASSPQGGLAKNIQYF.

In this sample, this clonotype is medium-sized. The rearrangement uses TRBV27 and TRBJ2-7, with D uncertain. Trimming stripped 2 bases from V and 6 bases from J, with 8 bases between. Looked up from germline, CDR1 is MNHEY and CDR2 is SMNVEV (reference sequence). The CDR3 runs 12 residues. CDR3 protein: CASSLSFGEQYF. The CDR3 bases are TGTGCCAGCAGTTTAAGTTTCGGCGAGCAGTACTTC.

The sample holds many counts of this clonotype. The rearrangement links TRBV25-1 to TRBJ2-7; 11 bases map to TRBD2. The germline V gene encodes CDR1 MGHDK and CDR2 SYGVNS. The CDR3 spans 15 residues. V dropped 4 bases and J dropped 1; count of bases not matched to a gene: 3. CDR3 protein: CASSALAGGSYEQYF. The DNA of the CDR3 is TGTGCCAGCAGTGCCCTAGCGGGAGGTTCCTACGAGCAGTACTTC.

By share of the sample, this clonotype is medium-sized (0.01 to 0.1%). The rearrangement links TRBV19 to TRBJ2-2; D tentatively fits TRBD1 or TRBD2 (6 bases each). Between the trimmed V and J ends, which lost 7 bases and 6 bases, there was a span of 15 bases. From germline, CDR1 is LNHDA and CDR2 SQIVND (reference sequence). The CDR3 length is 14 residues. The CDR3 reads CASTNTGAAGELFF. The CDR3, as DNA: TGTGCCAGTACAAATACGGGGGCCGCCGGGGAGCTGTTTTTT.

On this clonotype itself: Given a much more abundant clone one base away, this may be a read error. In DNA form, the CDR3 reads TGTGCCAGCAGCTCCCACAGGTGTGGGCAGCCCCAGCATTTT. Its translation: CASSSHRCGQPQHF. The V and J genes are TRBV7-9 and TRBJ1-5, with a tentative D call TRBD1 (5 bases). The CDR3 has 14 residues. V was pared by 4 bases and J by 7 bases, with 14 bases between. Germline CDR1 is SEHNR and CDR2 is FQNEAQ (reference sequence).

This clonotype has at least ten counts. V gene TRBV19 combines with J gene TRBJ2-2; no clear D. This CDR3 comprises 15 residues. The germline V gene encodes CDR1 LNHDA and CDR2 SQIVND (reference sequence). The V gene lost 5 bases and the J gene lost 0 bases, with 10 bases spanning the gap. CDR3 nucleotide sequence: TGTGCCAGTAGTTCCCATCTTACGAACACCGGGGAGCTGTTTTTT. Translating it yields CASSSHLTNTGELFF.

This clonotype was seen more than once but under ten times. V is TRBV25-1 and J is TRBJ1-2, with D uncertain. Trimming removed 0 bases at V and 6 bases at J, with 5 bases between. CDR1 and CDR2 (germline): MGHDK, SYGVNS. The CDR3 loop spans 12 amino acids. The CDR3: CASSEYPDGYTF. The CDR3 DNA reads as TGTGCCAGCAGTGAATATCCCGATGGCTACACCTTC.

Many counts were recorded for this clonotype. The V call is TRBV2, the J call TRBJ2-3, with 11 positions matching TRBD2. This CDR3 is 13 amino acids long. V lost 10 bases to trimming and J lost 2 bases; unmatched junction nucleotides: 2. Germline V gives CDR1 SNHLY, CDR2 FYNNEI. CDR3 amino acids: CAMTSGITDTQYF. In DNA form, the CDR3 reads TGTGCCATGACTAGCGGGATCACAGATACGCAGTATTTT.

This clonotype was observed at least ten times. This rearrangement joins TRBV9 to TRBJ2-1; perhaps D is TRBD1 or TRBD2 (5 bases each). The germline V gene encodes CDR1 SGDLS and CDR2 YYNGEE. This CDR3 has 15 amino acids. Trimming cost V 3 bases and J 8 bases, with 18 bases left between them. CDR3 sequence reads: CASSERGALGDEQFF. The DNA of the CDR3 is TGTGCCAGCAGCGAACGAGGGGCCTTAGGCGATGAGCAGTTCTTC.

A word on this clonotype: A junction end diverges from the germline sequence, so it may reflect a read error. The rearrangement uses TRBV28 and TRBJ2-5, with a weak D call TRBD2 (7 bases). Looked up from germline, CDR1 is MDHEN and CDR2 is SYDVKM. The CDR3 consists of 15 residues. CDR3 in DNA: TGTGCCAACAGTTTCACAGGGAGGGACCAAGAGACCCAGTGCTTC. Protein: CANSFTGRDQETQCF. The variable domain in full, with the rest retrieved from reference TRBV28 and TRBJ2-5, is DVKVTQSSRYLVKRTGEKVFLECVQDMDHENMFWYRQDPGLGLRLIYFSYDVKMKEKGDIPEGYSVSREKKERFSLILESASTNQTSMYLCANSFTGRDQETQCFGPGTRLLVL.

About this clonotype: The junction departs from germline at one end; a sequencing error may be responsible. The rearrangement uses TRBV7-7 and TRBJ2-5, with D tentatively TRBD1 or TRBD2 (5 bases each). Germline CDR1 and CDR2: SSHAT and FNYEAQ (reference sequence). The CDR3 runs 15 residues. CDR3 sequence reads: CASSLALRGQETQYF. The CDR3 DNA reads as TGTGCTAGCAGCTTAGCGCTTAGGGGACAAGAGACCCAGTACTTC.

This clonotype was seen more than once but under ten times. This chain joins TRBV27 and TRBJ2-1, with TRBD1 matching 9 bases. The V gene's germline CDR1 is MNHEY and CDR2 SMNVEV (reference sequence). CDR3 length equals 16 residues. The junction had 7 bases not matched to a gene; V was cut back by 4 bases and J by 3 bases. CDR3 in amino acids: CASSSLQGANYNEQFF. The CDR3 DNA reads TGTGCCAGCAGTTCATTACAGGGGGCAAACTACAATGAGCAGTTCTTC.

By share, this clonotype ranks as medium-sized (0.01 to 0.1%). The gene calls are TRBV19 and TRBJ2-1, with D possibly being TRBD1 (6 bases). The CDR3 loop spans 16 amino acids. The germline gives CDR1 LNHDA, CDR2 SQIVND (reference sequence). The V end was cut by 5 bases, the J end by 2 bases, with 16 bases between. The CDR3 DNA is TGTGCCAGTAGTCCCCGACAGGACGCGGCCTACAATGAGCAGTTCTTC. This gives the protein CASSPRQDAAYNEQFF.

This clonotype appeared many times. The chain is built from TRBV27 and TRBJ2-1; 9 nucleotides align to TRBD2. Germline V gives CDR1 MNHEY, CDR2 SMNVEV (reference sequence). The CDR3 is 14 residues long. Trimming at V came to 5 bases and at J to 8 bases, leaving 7 bases not matched to a gene. The CDR3 DNA reads TGTGCCAGCAGTCCTTCTAGCGGGATCCATGAGCAGTTCTTC. The encoded protein is CASSPSSGIHEQFF.

This clonotype is deemed medium-sized. The CDR3: CASSQGGGATQETQYF. The DNA for the CDR3 is TGTGCCAGCAGCCAAGGAGGGGGAGCGACCCAAGAGACCCAGTACTTC. The rearrangement joins TRBV3-1 to TRBJ2-5; maybe TRBD1 (6 bases). Germline V lookup: CDR1 LGHDT, CDR2 YNNKEL (reference sequence). The CDR3 sequence is 16 residues long. Deletions cut 1 base from V and 1 base from J, with 13 bases between.

This clonotype was recorded many times. Germline is not matched at one junction end, which may reflect a read error. The gene calls are TRBV6-5 and TRBJ2-7, with 10 nucleotides matching TRBD1. Germline lookup yields CDR1 MNHEY and CDR2 SVGAGI. There are 13 residues in the CDR3. The chain's CDR3 is CASASGQGRRTWF. As DNA, the CDR3 is TGTGCCAGCGCTTCGGGACAGGGGCGCCGCACTTGGTTC.

This clonotype was seen ten or more times. This rearrangement joins TRBV5-6 to TRBJ1-2; maybe TRBD1 (5 bases). V lost 2 bases, J lost 4 bases, and 9 bases lay in between. The CDR3 loop spans 13 amino acids. CDR1 SGHDT and CDR2 YYEEEE come from the germline V gene. The CDR3 coding sequence is TGTGCCAGCAGCTTTGGGGCGACCTATGGCTACACCTTC. Protein sequence: CASSFGATYGYTF.

This clonotype was seen ten or more times. V and J are TRBV5-1 and TRBJ2-2; no clear D. Germline V lookup: CDR1 SGHRS, CDR2 YFSETQ. V lost 0 bases to trimming and J lost 0 bases, with 6 bases between them. This CDR3 has 15 amino acids. The CDR3 region has the DNA TGCGCCAGCAGCTTGGTCCGGGCGAACACCGGGGAGCTGTTTTTT. It specifies CASSLVRANTGELFF.

By sample fraction, this clonotype is medium-sized. The chain couples TRBV6-5 to TRBJ2-3; 10 positions match TRBD2. Germline trimming cut 3 bases from V and 4 bases from J; bases unmatched to any gene: 4. This CDR3 contains 15 residues. Looked up from germline, CDR1 is MNHEY and CDR2 is SVGAGI. CDR3 DNA sequence: TGTGCCAGCAGTTATCGAGGGACTAGCGCAGATACGCAGTATTTT. As protein: CASSYRGTSADTQYF.

This clonotype rates as medium-sized. For the CDR3, the DNA is TGCGCCAGCAGCCAATCCGGGACTAGCGGGGGGAACGCACTAGCCAAAAACATTCAGTACTTC. It translates to CASSQSGTSGGNALAKNIQYF. V and J are TRBV4-1 and TRBJ2-4, with 15 bases identical to TRBD2. The CDR3 has 21 amino acids. With 2 bases clipped from V and 0 bases from J, the junction kept 11 bases outside the gene matches. Germline loops: CDR1 MGHRA, CDR2 YSYEKL.

The genes are TRBV20-1 and TRBJ2-7, with D possibly being TRBD2 (5 bases). The CDR3 consists of 14 residues. Germline CDR1 reads DFQATT; CDR2 reads SNEGSKA (reference sequence). The germline V and J ends were trimmed by 2 bases and 0 bases, with 11 bases remaining between them. This CDR3 is CSARRPGSSYEQYF. The DNA of the CDR3 is TGCAGTGCTAGAAGGCCGGGGAGCTCCTACGAGCAGTACTTC.

This clonotype was counted many times. The chain employs TRBV4-3 and TRBJ1-1; no reliable D call. In germline, CDR1 is LGHNA, CDR2 YSLEER. There are 15 residues in the CDR3. V was trimmed by 0 bases and J by 3 bases, leaving 11 bases between them. The chain's CDR3 is CASSQDLGFDTEAFF. The CDR3 DNA reads as TGCGCCAGCAGCCAAGATCTAGGGTTCGACACTGAAGCTTTCTTT.

This clonotype was detected many times. The chain uses TRBV10-2 and TRBJ2-1, with 8 bases matching TRBD2. There are 15 residues in the CDR3. Trimming took 4 bases from V and 3 from J; bases not matched to a gene: 5. Germline-derived CDR1 and CDR2 are WSHSY and SAAADI. The CDR3 protein is CASSVAGSLYNEQFF. The CDR3 DNA reads TGCGCCAGCAGTGTAGCGGGGTCCCTCTACAATGAGCAGTTCTTC.

This clonotype occurred a few times. The chain employs TRBV20-1 and TRBJ1-5, with D possibly TRBD1 on 6 matching bases. This CDR3 is built from 15 residues. V was cut by 3 bases and J by 5 bases, with 17 bases left in between. CDR1 and CDR2 from the germline V gene are DFQATT and SNEGSKA (reference sequence). CDR3 protein: CSARVDTSGDQPQHF. The CDR3 coding sequence is TGCAGTGCTAGGGTGGACACCTCAGGGGATCAGCCCCAGCATTTT.

In its sample, this clonotype ranks as large. The V and J genes are TRBV12-3 or TRBV12-4 and TRBJ1-2; D ambiguous. V lost 6 bases, J lost 4 bases, and 18 bases lay in between. The CDR3 covers 15 residues. CDR3 coding DNA: TGTGCCAGCAGCCCCTTGGTTGACCCACTCTATGGCTACACCTTC. Encoded protein: CASSPLVDPLYGYTF.